This T cell receptor (beta chain) was retrieved from a study of human T cells and chemical hapten exposure. Study-level points and caveats: With regard to DPC sensitization, TCRs above 1 in 1000 frequency did not change.

The study used a library that attached unique molecular identifiers to individual cDNA molecules. In the authors' methods: Samples ranged from roughly 20,000 to 700,000 TCRs, with a median of approximately 100,000. TCRdb recomputed calls from the RACE reads with MiXCR, one row per CDR3 protein. The V and J calls come from TCRdb's annotation, not from the publication. The repertoire holds around 130,000 distinct CDR3 sequences, 8.5% to 9.5% seen once, with around 2% in the top ten. V gave up 1 base and J gave up 2 bases, with 9 bases separating them. Germline CDR1 reads LGHDT; CDR2 reads YNNKEL (reference sequence). This CDR3 region has 15 residues. On this clonotype itself: What it binds is unknown.

The time point denotes: healthy volunteer bleed at 2 weeks. Blood, whole and unfractionated, served as the source for total RNA extraction. The chain couples TRBV3-1 to TRBJ1-5, with D unclear. The sample was whole blood. This TCR came from a male donor in good health. Some clones in this sample may be carry-over from other donors' samples. CDR3 sequence (DNA): TGTGCCAGCAGCCAAGGGGCCGTCGGCAATCAGCCCCAGCATTTT. Residues: CASSQGAVGNQPQHF.